This T cell receptor (beta chain) came from a study of T cells in Graves' hyperthyroidism and ophthalmopathy. Overall study findings and caveats: Ophthalmopathy could be told apart from stable hyperthyroidism with a 13 V-J model.

V gave up 1 base and J gave up 4 bases; unmatched junction bases: 6. The germline V gene has CDR1 SGHVS and CDR2 FQNEAQ. The CDR3 has 17 residues. This clonotype was found many times. Its antigen remains unidentified. TCR beta CDR3 sequences were amplified from RNA transcripts. The HTBI primer set was used in a first-round RT-PCR of the TCR CDR3. TCRdb called the multiplex PCR reads again in MiXCR, with one record for every CDR3 protein. The sample holds about 500,000 distinct CDR3 sequences, approximately 15% seen once. The chain recombines TRBV7-8 with TRBJ2-2; 10 bases line up with TRBD2. The sample taken for sequencing was blood. This clonotype was sampled from a woman between 18 and 30 years old with Graves' hyperthyroidism. Here the CDR3 DNA reads TGTGCCAGCAGCTTAGGGACTAGCGGATACCCCACCGGGGAGCTGTTTTTT. Encoded protein: CASSLGTSGYPTGELFF.